Listed here is a single T cell receptor beta chain. This sample stems from a study of sequential checkpoint blockade in melanoma. About the research overall: Patients were randomized 1:1 to nivolumab-then-ipilimumab or ipilimumab-then-nivolumab first-line. After both sequences, patients received maintenance nivolumab.

The CDR3 spans 15 residues. Germline V gene data show CDR1 as LGHNA and CDR2 as YNFKEQ. V dropped 0 bases and J dropped 4 bases, with 10 bases sitting between them. Only in-frame clones appear in the TCRdb table, and some are missing; sequencing was by immunoSEQ multiplex PCR. The sample has roughly 2,900 clones; 50% to 75% are singletons. Treatment: randomized to nivolumab then ipilimumab (arm A) or the reverse (arm B). None of the patients previously received DNA-damaging chemotherapy. From thawed PBMCs, live CD3+CD8+ cells negative for CD19 and CD56 were sorted. The source was CD8+ T cells sorted from blood (inferred from file names), collected from a patient given nivolumab and ipilimumab in sequence. This TCR was sampled from a human donor with melanoma. The V and J genes are TRBV4-2 and TRBJ2-1; no clear D gene. This CDR3 reads CASSQDLAQYNEQFF. In DNA form, the CDR3 reads TGTGCCAGCAGCCAAGATCTTGCGCAATACAATGAGCAGTTCTTC.